This is a list of T cell receptor beta chains from one sample in a study of blood T cell repertoires in COVID-19. Generated by immunoSEQ multiplex PCR, the TCRdb table keeps only in-frame clones and is missing some. The sample records around 360,000 clones, more than 75% being singletons. What was sequenced was PBMCs or T cells enriched from blood (not recorded which). These TCRs come from a man in his forties in a cohort exposed to, infected with or recovered from COVID-19 (not recorded which). The conserved cysteine and the conserved F or W are not part of the CDR3 here.

v_gene: TRBV7-8
CDR3aa: ASSLVTGNAGELF

v_gene: TRBV10-3
CDR3aa: AISEVKGANPNTEAF

v_gene: TRBV27
CDR3aa: ASSVDTLSNQPQH

v_gene: TRBV18
CDR3aa: ASSPLGAVGANVLT

v_gene: TRBV28
CDR3aa: ASRYQGGRGTEAF

v_gene: TRBV7-9
CDR3aa: ASSLGRTYEQY

v_gene: TRBV6-5
CDR3aa: ASRNGGLGYEQY

v_gene: TRBV7-2
CDR3aa: ASSPFHWGLRIPF

v_gene: TRBV30
CDR3aa: AWSEETWQPQH

v_gene: TRBV18
CDR3aa: ASSPPTGGNTGELF

v_gene: TRBV5-1
CDR3aa: ASCMGGSIPSYNEQF

v_gene: TRBV9
CDR3aa: ASSVGTSSHNEQF

v_gene: TRBV28
CDR3aa: ASSFPLLSNEQF

v_gene: TRBV6-5
CDR3aa: ASRDSTYGYT

v_gene: TRBV27
CDR3aa: ASSLAGGHQPQH

v_gene: TRBV28
CDR3aa: ASSLDYAYAAGYT

v_gene: TRBV5-5
CDR3aa: ASSLAGGAASGNTIY

v_gene: TRBV3-1/TRBV3-2
CDR3aa: ASSQLDNEQF

v_gene: TRBV29-1
CDR3aa: SVWLAGVAYEQY

v_gene: TRBV5-4
CDR3aa: ASSLAGTGGYSGNTIY

v_gene: TRBV7-3
CDR3aa: ASSPAQAGFGANVLT

v_gene: TRBV10-3
CDR3aa: AISPSGSGELF

v_gene: TRBV5-1
CDR3aa: ASSFQVNTEAF

v_gene: TRBV5-1
CDR3aa: ASSSDRGYGYT

v_gene: TRBV21-1
CDR3aa: ASSKASAYSKREQY

v_gene: TRBV3-1/TRBV3-2
CDR3aa: ASSQISPETQY

v_gene: TRBV28
CDR3aa: ASSTQGANTEAF

v_gene: TRBV5-6
CDR3aa: ASSFLTSGRSLEQY

v_gene: TRBV3-1/TRBV3-2
CDR3aa: ASSQAPGAGVRETQY

v_gene: TRBV5-1
CDR3aa: ASSTAGIGYEQY

v_gene: TRBV20-1
CDR3aa: SASNSGRAKDEQF

v_gene: TRBV7-9
CDR3aa: ASSLGKQGGQETQY

v_gene: TRBV18
CDR3aa: ASSPDTLYGYT

v_gene: TRBV18
CDR3aa: ASSPTAGGQYGYT

v_gene: TRBV6-5
CDR3aa: ASTAYYTDTQY

v_gene: TRBV9
CDR3aa: ASSVATRDEQY

v_gene: TRBV2
CDR3aa: ASSVRVYQPQH

v_gene: TRBV29-1
CDR3aa: SVGGTGARGVTYNEQF

v_gene: TRBV13
CDR3aa: ASSLGTANYEQY

v_gene: TRBV5-1
CDR3aa: ASSRTSGTDTQY

v_gene: TRBV6-5
CDR3aa: ASSYQGYYEQY

v_gene: TRBV7-2
CDR3aa: ASSSYTGELF

v_gene: TRBV27
CDR3aa: ASSFRGQGQLSYEQY

v_gene: TRBV30
CDR3aa: AWSASRSGNTIY

v_gene: TRBV27
CDR3aa: ASSKPGQRSYEQY

v_gene: TRBV29-1
CDR3aa: SVERQPSTDTQY

v_gene: TRBV5-1
CDR3aa: ASSAGTGNQPQH

v_gene: TRBV18
CDR3aa: ASSPGGGPDTQY

v_gene: TRBV5-4
CDR3aa: ASSGIAGDYEQY

v_gene: TRBV10-3
CDR3aa: AISDPRGSYNEQF

v_gene: TRBV6-5
CDR3aa: ASSSGTAVYEQY

v_gene: TRBV5-1
CDR3aa: ASSTTGQTSYEQY

v_gene: TRBV28
CDR3aa: ASSSPSGGINYGSPLH

v_gene: TRBV7-9
CDR3aa: ASSLDRLAGVETQY

v_gene: TRBV5-6
CDR3aa: ASSFSRDTSLREKLF